The 28 T cell receptor beta chains listed next were all sequenced from one sample in a study of metastatic and nonmetastatic thyroid tumors. Nobody among the patients had been given any treatment before thyroid surgery. MiXCR was used by TCRdb to re-call the PCR reads. The sample shows 8,500 to 13,000 clones, roughly 28% of them seen only once. The sample was tumor tissue. The receptors were sampled from a male donor with papillary thyroid cancer or a benign thyroid nodule (not recorded which). Some clones in this sample may be carry-over from other donors' samples.

In its sample, this clone was seen a few times. This rearrangement joins TRBV6-1 to TRBJ2-7; D uncertain. V lost 10 bases and J 3 bases, leaving 13 bases between the germline ends. CDR3 length equals 12 residues. Germline V gives CDR1 MNHNS, CDR2 SASEGT. The CDR3 nucleotides are TGTGCCACTTTTGACACCTTCTACGAGCAGTACTTC. Encoded protein: CATFDTFYEQYF.

This clone was detected many times. CDR3 bases: TGTGCCAGCAGTATGAGGGGGCGCTCTAATGAAAAACTGTTTTTT. Translating gives CASSMRGRSNEKLFF. This chain links TRBV12-3 or TRBV12-4 with TRBJ1-4; 7 positions agree with TRBD1. V lost 5 bases to trimming and J lost 3 bases; unmatched junction nucleotides: 6. The CDR3 sequence is 15 residues long.

Concerning this clone itself: The junction shows a germline mismatch at one end, possibly a read error. This specimen includes other DNA sequences encoding the same CDR3. The chain combines TRBV25-1 with TRBJ2-7; a possible D gene is TRBD2 (6 bases). This CDR3 comprises 19 residues. Germline CDR1 and CDR2: MGHDK and SYGVNS. CDR3 nucleotides: TGTGCCAGCAGTCCCGAAGGTCCAAGCGGAGGGCAGGGCGTCTACGAGCAGTACTTT. It yields the protein CASSPEGPSGGQGVYEQYF.

This clone was observed a handful of times. This chain links TRBV6-1 with TRBJ2-3; 7 positions match TRBD2. The CDR3 has 16 residues. V lost 5 bases and J lost 1; bases outside the gene matches: 9. Germline V gene sequence: CDR1 MNHNS, CDR2 SASEGT. CDR3 loop: CASSMWASGRTDTQYF. CDR3 coding DNA: TGTGCCAGCAGTATGTGGGCTAGCGGACGCACAGATACGCAGTATTTT.

This clone was seen only a few times. The junction does not match germline at one end; this may be a read error. This rearrangement joins TRBV19 to TRBJ2-3; TRBD2 agrees at 9 bases. CDR3 length equals 15 residues. Germline CDR1 LNHDA, CDR2 SQIVND (reference sequence). Here the CDR3 reads CASSDSGSVTDTQYF. Written as DNA, the CDR3 is TGTGCCAGTAGCGATAGCGGGAGTGTCACAGATACGCAGTATTTC.

This clone was seen ten or more times. A junction boundary mismatches the germline segment, possibly from a read error. In the same sample, other DNA sequences code for this CDR3. V and J are TRBV7-9 and TRBJ2-3, with 9 bases that match TRBD2. Looked up from germline, CDR1 is SEHNR and CDR2 is FQNEAQ (reference sequence). The CDR3 is 14 residues long. For the CDR3, the DNA is TGTGCCAGCAGCTTGGGGACTAGCACGGATACGCAGTATTTT. It encodes CASSLGTSTDTQYF.

This chain links TRBV18 with TRBJ2-1; D is uncertain. Trimming took off 2 bases at V and 5 bases at J, with 4 bases between the two ends. CDR1 is KGHSH, CDR2 LQKENI, per germline. The CDR3 length is 12 residues. CDR3 in amino acids: CASSPGNNEQFF. CDR3 DNA sequence: TGTGCCAGCTCACCAGGCAACAATGAGCAGTTCTTC. Full variable domain (outside the CDR3, taken from reference TRBV18 and TRBJ2-1): NAGVMQNPRHLVRRRGQEARLRCSPMKGHSHVYWYRQLPEEGLKFMVYLQKENIIDESGMPKERFSAEFPKEGPSILRIQQVVRGDSAAYFCASSPGNNEQFFGPGTRLTVL.

The rearrangement joins TRBV6-1 to TRBJ2-7; D possibly corresponds to TRBD2 (7 bases). The CDR3 totals 16 residues. Germline V gives CDR1 MNHNS, CDR2 SASEGT. V was cut by 6 bases and J by 0 bases, with 18 bases left in between. CDR3 region: CASSPLLADSSYEQYF. Here the CDR3 DNA reads TGTGCCAGCAGCCCACTCCTAGCGGACAGCTCCTACGAGCAGTACTTC.

The V gene is TRBV6-1, the J gene TRBJ2-7; D may be TRBD2 (6 bases). The germline V gene encodes CDR1 MNHNS and CDR2 SASEGT. This CDR3 has 13 amino acids. V gave up 8 bases and J gave up 0 bases, with 11 bases separating them. CDR3 amino acids: CASGRGASYEQYF. The CDR3 bases are TGTGCCAGCGGGCGGGGAGCCTCCTACGAGCAGTACTTC.

The chain links TRBV12-3 or TRBV12-4 to TRBJ2-7; 9 nucleotides line up with TRBD2. The CDR3 has 19 amino acids. The junction had 14 bases not matched to a gene; V was cut back by 2 bases and J by 0 bases. The CDR3 DNA reads TGTGCCAGCAGTTTAAGGGGGGCTAGCGGGGCCACGAACTCCTACGAGCAGTACTTC. Amino acid sequence: CASSLRGASGATNSYEQYF.

Of note for this clone: One end of the junction is discordant with germline, which a read error may explain. CDR3: CASSSPGHVNQPHHF. In DNA form, the CDR3 reads TGTGCCAGCAGTTCCCCGGGACATGTCAATCAGCCCCATCATTTT. The chain couples TRBV6-2 or TRBV6-3 to TRBJ1-5; perhaps TRBD1 as D (6 bases). The germline CDR1 and CDR2 sequences are MNHEY and SVGEGT. The CDR3 consists of 15 residues.

This clone turned up a few times. This chain links TRBV9 with TRBJ1-6, with TRBD1 as a possible D gene (6 bases). From germline, CDR1 is SGDLS and CDR2 YYNGEE. Trimming took 1 base from V and 5 from J, leaving 7 bases between them. The CDR3 sequence is 14 residues long. CDR3 DNA sequence: TGTGCCAGCAGCGTAAACAGGGATAATTCACCCCTCCACTTT. As protein: CASSVNRDNSPLHF.

The chain uses TRBV30 and TRBJ2-7, with 11 bases fitting TRBD2. Trimming removed 8 bases from V and 8 bases from J; junction bases left unmatched: 11. Germline V lookup: CDR1 GTSNPN, CDR2 SVGIG (reference sequence). The CDR3 is made up of 13 amino acids. The CDR3 loop reads CALRLAGGHQQYF. CDR3 DNA: TGTGCCCTCCGGCTAGCGGGAGGCCACCAGCAGTACTTC.

The chain combines TRBV20-1 with TRBJ2-7; TRBD2 aligns across 13 bases. The CDR3 runs to 17 residues. The junction had 8 bases not matched to a gene; V was cut back by 0 bases and J by 3 bases. Germline V gene lookup returns CDR1 DFQATT and CDR2 SNEGSKA (reference sequence). The CDR3 is CSARDPRRTSGSYEQYF. The CDR3 bases are TGCAGTGCTAGAGACCCCAGACGGACTAGCGGGAGCTACGAGCAGTACTTC.

The chain combines TRBV30 with TRBJ2-7; TRBD2 aligns across 7 bases. This CDR3 comprises 16 residues. In germline, CDR1 is GTSNPN, CDR2 SVGIG (reference sequence). Trimming removed 2 bases from V and 2 bases from J; junction bases left unmatched: 12. For the CDR3, the DNA is TGTGCCTGGAGTATAGGGTGGGTAGCGGGCCCCTACGAGCAGTACTTC. Its translation is CAWSIGWVAGPYEQYF.

This clone is termed medium-sized. This chain uses TRBV6-5 with TRBJ1-4; TRBD1 agrees at 9 bases. The CDR3 loop spans 17 amino acids. Germline CDR1 reads MNHEY; CDR2 reads SVGAGI. Trimming cost V 4 bases and J 5 bases; bases outside gene matches: 11. Here the CDR3 reads CASSSLLGQGTNEKLFF. The CDR3 region has the DNA TGTGCCAGCAGTTCACTCCTCGGACAGGGGACGAATGAAAAACTGTTTTTT.

This clone counts as medium-sized. One end of the junction does not line up with germline, which may come from a read error. The chain links TRBV7-7 to TRBJ2-1; possibly TRBD2 for D (6 bases). Germline lookup yields CDR1 SSHAT and CDR2 FNYEAQ (reference sequence). The CDR3 has 16 residues. The CDR3 DNA reads as TGTGCTAGCAGCTTAAGTAGAGCGGGCGGCTTCAATGAGCAGTTCTTC. Its protein is CASSLSRAGGFNEQFF. Looking up the rest from reference TRBV7-7 and TRBJ2-1 gives the full variable domain: GAGVSQSPRYKVTKRGQDVTLRCDPISSHATLYWYQQALGQGPEFLTYFNYEAQPDKSGLPSDRFSAERPEGSISTLTIQRTEQRDSAMYRCASSLSRAGGFNEQFFGPGTRLTVL.

By share, this clone ranks as medium-sized (0.01 to 0.1%). The CDR3 sequence: CASSLRPQAEAFF. As DNA, the CDR3 is TGTGCCAGCAGTTTAAGGCCCCAGGCTGAAGCTTTCTTT. This chain connects TRBV12-3 or TRBV12-4 to TRBJ1-1; the D is unclear. This CDR3 is 13 amino acids long. The ends were cut back, 2 bases at V and 6 bases at J, with 10 bases in the middle.

In its sample, this clone is medium-sized. CDR3 region: CASSTGQGLNYGYTF. CDR3 DNA: TGCGCCAGCAGCACCGGACAGGGGCTAAACTATGGCTACACCTTC. The chain carries TRBV5-1 and TRBJ1-2; 9 positions match TRBD1. This CDR3 spans 15 amino acids. Germline V gives CDR1 SGHRS, CDR2 YFSETQ. With 4 bases clipped from V and 2 bases from J, the junction kept 6 bases outside the gene matches. Combining the CDR3 with reference TRBV5-1 and TRBJ1-2 gives the whole variable domain KAGVTQTPRYLIKTRGQQVTLSCSPISGHRSVSWYQQTPGQGLQFLFEYFSETQRNKGNFPGRFSGRQFSNSRSEMNVSTLELGDSALYLCASSTGQGLNYGYTFGSGTRLTVV.

V and J are TRBV5-4 and TRBJ2-3; no definite D call. The germline V gene encodes CDR1 SGHNT and CDR2 YYREEE (reference sequence). The CDR3 contains 14 residues. The V end was cut by 2 bases, the J end by 0 bases, with 7 bases between. The chain's CDR3 is CASSFGLSTDTQYF. The CDR3, as DNA: TGTGCCAGCAGCTTTGGGTTAAGCACAGATACGCAGTATTTT.

This clone was detected many times. This chain joins TRBV29-1 and TRBJ2-2; unclear D gene. CDR1 is SQVTM and CDR2 is ANQGSEA in the germline V gene. The length of the CDR3 is 13 residues. Between the trimmed V and J ends, which lost 4 bases and 0 bases, there was a span of 6 bases. CDR3 amino acids: CSVGGANTGELFF. CDR3 sequence (DNA): TGCAGCGTTGGTGGGGCGAACACCGGGGAGCTGTTTTTT.

By sample fraction, this clone is medium-sized. This chain uses TRBV30 with TRBJ2-7; 8 bases fit TRBD1. There are 13 residues in the CDR3. The germline V gene encodes CDR1 GTSNPN and CDR2 SVGIG (reference sequence). V dropped 5 bases and J dropped 3; count of bases not matched to a gene: 6. The CDR3 loop reads CAWGRGQVYEQYF. The CDR3, as DNA: TGTGCCTGGGGCCGGGGACAGGTCTACGAGCAGTACTTC.

The table lists this clone with many counts. The chain links TRBV27 to TRBJ2-5; D may be TRBD1 (5 bases). The CDR3 sequence is 13 residues long. With 5 bases removed from V and 7 bases from J, the gap between germline ends came to 14 bases. In germline, CDR1 is MNHEY, CDR2 SMNVEV (reference sequence). This CDR3 reads CASSRQGRWTQYF. For the CDR3, the DNA is TGTGCCAGCAGTCGGCAGGGCCGGTGGACCCAGTACTTC.

CDR3 bases: TGCAGTGCTAGATACTCCAACACCGGGGAGCTGTTTTTT. Translation gives CSARYSNTGELFF. The chain has TRBV20-1 and TRBJ2-2, with unresolved D. The CDR3 runs to 13 residues. Germline CDR1 and CDR2: DFQATT and SNEGSKA (reference sequence). V lost 2 bases and J lost 2, with 6 bases in between.

This clone counts as medium-sized (0.01 to 0.1%). CDR3 nucleotide sequence: TGTGCCAGCAGCTCCCTCGGGTCTCGGTATGGCTACACCTTC. Protein sequence: CASSSLGSRYGYTF. The V call is TRBV7-2, the J call TRBJ1-2; no definite D call. The germline V and J ends were trimmed by 4 bases and 5 bases, with 14 bases remaining between them. CDR3 length: 14 amino acids. In germline, CDR1 is SGHTA, CDR2 FQGNSA.

In regard to this clone: A junction boundary mismatches the germline segment, possibly from a read error. The J gene is TRBJ1-3, the V gene TRBV28; a weak D match, TRBD1 (5 bases). Germline-derived CDR1 and CDR2 are MDHEN and SYDVKM. This CDR3 has 14 amino acids. CDR3 amino acids: CASILKGRWNTIYF. The DNA of the CDR3 is TGTGCCAGCATTTTAAAGGGACGTTGGAACACCATATATTTT.

V is TRBV27 and J is TRBJ2-7; D gene ambiguous. The CDR3 totals 13 residues. The germline CDR1 and CDR2 sequences are MNHEY and SMNVEV (reference sequence). Trimming stripped 4 bases from V and 0 bases from J, with 7 bases between. The CDR3, as DNA: TGTGCCAGCAGTTCGGTGGACTCCTACGAGCAGTACTTC. Translation gives CASSSVDSYEQYF.

This clone came up a few times. A much larger clone differs by one base, so this may be a read error. CDR3 region: CASGGGTGAGWELFF. DNA of the CDR3: TGTGCCAGCGGGGGGGGGACAGGGGCCGGCTGGGAGCTGTTTTTT. The V and J genes are TRBV25-1 and TRBJ2-2, with 10 positions matching TRBD1. CDR3 length: 15 residues. Germline V CDR1 and CDR2: MGHDK, SYGVNS. V trimming: 8 bases; J trimming: 9 bases; junction bases outside the gene matches: 12.